This entry describes one T cell receptor (beta chain). Its antigen remains unknown. CDR3 length: 15 residues. Trimming removed 0 bases from V and 2 bases from J, with 13 bases in between. CDR1 is GTSNPN, CDR2 SVGIG, per germline (reference sequence). Indicated treatment: roughly ten-day PBMC culture with coronavirus spike peptide pools or control peptides (ViraFEST assay). This entry comes from a study of vaccination and CD4 T cells after COVID-19. The study sequenced cultured CD4+ T cell DNA using the Oncomine TCR Beta short-read assay. MiXCR, applied by TCRdb to the PCR reads, yields one record per CDR3 protein. The repertoire has some 25,000 distinct CDR3 sequences, roughly 68% of them found once; the top ten carry about a fifth.

The sample consisted of CD4+ T cells from blood, cultured in vitro, taken after SARS-CoV-2 vaccination. J is TRBJ1-2 and V is TRBV30; D gene unclear. This clonotype was obtained from a human donor who received a COVID-19 vaccine. The CDR3 bases are TGTGCCTGGAGTGTACTCCCCTCCGCAAACTATGGCTACACCTTC. Protein product: CAWSVLPSANYGYTF.